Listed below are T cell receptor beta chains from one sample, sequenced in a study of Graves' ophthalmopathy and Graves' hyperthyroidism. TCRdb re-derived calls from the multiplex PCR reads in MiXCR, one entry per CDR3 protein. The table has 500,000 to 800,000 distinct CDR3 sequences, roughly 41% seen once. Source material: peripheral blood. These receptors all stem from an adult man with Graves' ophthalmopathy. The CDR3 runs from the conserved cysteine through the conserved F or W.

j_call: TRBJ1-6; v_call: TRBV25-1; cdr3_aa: CASRTRLNSPLHF
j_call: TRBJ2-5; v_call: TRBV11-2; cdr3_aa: CASNPTPPGGAETQYF
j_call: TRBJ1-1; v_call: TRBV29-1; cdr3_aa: CSASSGALKAFF
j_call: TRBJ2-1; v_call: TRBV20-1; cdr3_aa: CSARRGTSDSNEQFF
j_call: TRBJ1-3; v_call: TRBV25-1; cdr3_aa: CARSHSSGNTIYF
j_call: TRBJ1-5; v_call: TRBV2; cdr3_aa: CASSPGVFNQPQHF
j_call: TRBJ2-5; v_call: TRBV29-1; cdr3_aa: CSVVGGTQYF
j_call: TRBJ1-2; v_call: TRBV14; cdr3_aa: CASSQDHVIYGYTF
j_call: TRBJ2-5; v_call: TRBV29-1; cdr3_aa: CSLWSSVYQETQYF
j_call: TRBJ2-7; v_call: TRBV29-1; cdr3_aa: CSVESVADSAYEQYF
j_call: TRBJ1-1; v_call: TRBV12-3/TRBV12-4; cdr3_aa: CASGLAESRGHTEASF
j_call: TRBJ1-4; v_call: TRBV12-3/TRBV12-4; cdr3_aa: CASGLGQGAEKLFF
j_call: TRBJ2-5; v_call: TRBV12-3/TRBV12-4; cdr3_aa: CASSDAPLETQYF
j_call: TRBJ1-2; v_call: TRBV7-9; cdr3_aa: CASSLNRVFLSDGYAF
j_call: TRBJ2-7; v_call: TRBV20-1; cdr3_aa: CSASVSSGRGEQYF
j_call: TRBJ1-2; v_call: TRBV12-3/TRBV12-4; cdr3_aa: CASSRTDNYGYTF
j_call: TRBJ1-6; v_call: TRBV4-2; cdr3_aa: CASSHGADRSRSPLHF
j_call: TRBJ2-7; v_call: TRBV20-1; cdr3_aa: CSAREGGLATGEQYF
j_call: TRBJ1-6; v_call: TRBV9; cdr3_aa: CASSRESSYNSPLHF
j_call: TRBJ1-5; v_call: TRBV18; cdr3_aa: CASSPFVGSEPQHF
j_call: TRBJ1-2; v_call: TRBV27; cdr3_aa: CASSTTGGSGYTF
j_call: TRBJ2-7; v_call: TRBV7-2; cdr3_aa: CASSLDRVEQYF
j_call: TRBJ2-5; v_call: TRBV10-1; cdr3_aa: CAGTGGETQYF
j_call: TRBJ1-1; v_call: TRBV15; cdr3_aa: CATSQGTMNTEAFF
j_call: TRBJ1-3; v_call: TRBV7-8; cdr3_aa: CASSLKARGAGRSGNTIYF
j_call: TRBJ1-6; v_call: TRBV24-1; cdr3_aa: CATAPVLGAVNSPLHF
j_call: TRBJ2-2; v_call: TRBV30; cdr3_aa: CAWTRAGGSTGELFF
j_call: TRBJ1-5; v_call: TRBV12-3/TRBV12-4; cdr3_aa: CASSPQVLGNQPQHF
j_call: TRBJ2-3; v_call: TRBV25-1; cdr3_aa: CASSGLGEDTQYF
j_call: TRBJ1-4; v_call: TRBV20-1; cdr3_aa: CSARVGWAGDKEKLFF
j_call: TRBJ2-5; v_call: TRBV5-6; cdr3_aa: CASSLGDNREGIETQYF
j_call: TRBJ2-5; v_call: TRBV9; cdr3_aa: CASSVAGQFQETQYF
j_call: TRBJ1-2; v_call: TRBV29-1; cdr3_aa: CSRNGGINYGYTF